This T cell receptor beta chain derives from a study of long-term antiretroviral therapy in people with HIV. The length of the CDR3 is 15 residues. V lost 0 bases and J 3 bases, leaving 11 bases between the germline ends. Germline V gives CDR1 LGHNA, CDR2 YNFKEQ. General study findings and limits: Information on adherence, resistance and therapy changes was unavailable. Spans of CDR3 length were tighter for HIV repertoires than for controls.

About this clone: Antigen unknown.

Version v3.0 of the immunoSEQ assay was performed at survey level. Data came from immunoSEQ multiplex PCR; TCRdb stores just in-frame clones and leaves some out. The table has approximately 15,000 clones, around 82% seen once. Every participant gave one or more pre-ART and two or more post-ART PBMC samples. The TCR was taken from a man aged 18 to 35 with HIV. This chain links TRBV4-2 with TRBJ2-5, with D tentatively TRBD2 (5 bases). The material was unsorted PBMCs, obtained 0.1 years before starting antiretroviral therapy. The CDR3 loop is CASSQDPGNKETQYF. The CDR3 DNA follows: TGTGCCAGCAGCCAAGACCCCGGGAATAAAGAGACCCAGTACTTC.